Following are 18 T cell receptor beta chains from one sample sequenced in a study of blood T cell repertoires in COVID-19. This table comes from immunoSEQ multiplex PCR, and its TCRdb copy is limited to in-frame clones, with some not included. The repertoire holds hundreds of thousands of clones, with 90% as singletons. Material: PBMCs or T cells enriched from blood (not recorded which). Source of these receptors: a man aged 55 to 70 who had recovered from COVID-19.

This clone was picked up one time. V usage is TRBV4-1 and J usage is TRBJ1-6; tentative D call: TRBD1 (5 bases). Germline values: CDR1 MGHRA, CDR2 YSYEKL. The CDR3 runs 14 residues. The V end lost 3 bases, the J end lost 10 bases, and 13 bases lay between the germline ends. The CDR3 is CASSQGHSSSPLHF. The DNA for the CDR3 is TGCGCCAGCAGCCAGGGGCATTCGTCGTCACCCCTCCACTTT.

The rearrangement uses TRBV19 and TRBJ2-1; D unresolved. V lost 3 bases to trimming and J lost 4 bases, with 7 bases between them. CDR3 size: 13 residues. CDR1 is LNHDA, CDR2 SQIVND, per germline (reference sequence). The CDR3 protein is CASSITTYNEQFF. The CDR3 nucleotides are TGTGCCAGTAGTATTACAACATACAATGAGCAGTTCTTC.

The chain is built from TRBV3-1 (or the pseudogene TRBV3-2) and TRBJ1-5; D possibly corresponds to TRBD1 (5 bases). Germline values: CDR1 LGHDT, CDR2 YNNKEL (reference sequence). Trimming removed 5 bases at V and 4 bases at J, with 9 bases between. The CDR3 extends over 13 amino acids. The CDR3, as DNA: TGTGCCAGCAGCGGACATGAAAATCAGCCCCAGCATTTT. It translates to CASSGHENQPQHF.

The chain employs TRBV29-1 and TRBJ2-1; TRBD2 aligns across 8 bases. CDR1 SQVTM and CDR2 ANQGSEA come from the germline V gene. CDR3 length equals 15 residues. The CDR3 reads CGGEKGASGRGEQFF. In DNA, the CDR3 is TGCGGTGGGGAAAAGGGAGCGAGCGGGAGAGGTGAGCAGTTCTTC.

This clone was observed a few times. The chain is built from TRBV6-1 and TRBJ1-1; the D gene is possibly TRBD1 (6 bases). The CDR3 runs to 15 residues. Germline values: CDR1 MNHNS, CDR2 SASEGT. The V gene lost 3 bases and the J gene lost 0 bases, with 11 bases spanning the gap. The CDR3 DNA sequence: TGTGCCAGCAGTGAGGGACAATGGATGAACACTGAAGCTTTCTTT. Residues: CASSEGQWMNTEAFF.

V is TRBV7-9 and J is TRBJ2-1, with D tentatively TRBD1 (6 bases). The CDR3 length is 17 residues. The germline V and J ends were trimmed by 3 bases and 0 bases, with 15 bases remaining between them. Germline values: CDR1 SEHNR, CDR2 FQNEAQ (reference sequence). The CDR3 nucleotides are TGTGCCAGCAGCTTCGCAGGGGTCACCTTCTCCTACAATGAGCAGTTCTTC. Encoded protein: CASSFAGVTFSYNEQFF.

This clone has a handful of counts. The rearrangement uses TRBV6-1 and TRBJ2-1, with a weak D call TRBD1 (6 bases). Germline V gene lookup returns CDR1 MNHNS and CDR2 SASEGT. The CDR3 length is 18 residues. The V gene lost 2 bases and the J gene lost 2 bases, with 19 bases spanning the gap. CDR3 sequence reads: CASSEWGPETQPYNEQFF. Written as DNA, the CDR3 is TGTGCCAGCAGTGAATGGGGGCCAGAAACGCAGCCCTACAATGAGCAGTTCTTC.

The V call is TRBV5-4, the J call TRBJ2-5; 10 bases agree with TRBD2. Germline values: CDR1 SGHNT, CDR2 YYREEE (reference sequence). The CDR3 is made up of 18 amino acids. Trimming took 0 bases from V and 0 from J; bases not matched to a gene: 8. The CDR3 DNA reads as TGTGCCAGCAGCTTGGAGATCACTAGCGGGACGTACCAAGAGACCCAGTACTTC. It codes for CASSLEITSGTYQETQYF. Supplemented by reference TRBV5-4 and TRBJ2-5, the full variable domain reads ETGVTQSPTHLIKTRGQQVTLRCSSQSGHNTVSWYQQALGQGPQFIFQYYREEENGRGNFPPRFSGLQFPNYSSELNVNALELDDSALYLCASSLEITSGTYQETQYFGPGTRLLVL.

The genes are TRBV4-1 and TRBJ2-2, with TRBD2 identical over 9 bases. Trimming at V came to 4 bases and at J to 4 bases, leaving 16 bases not matched to a gene. Germline lookup yields CDR1 MGHRA and CDR2 YSYEKL. The CDR3 is made up of 19 amino acids. The CDR3 reads CASSPYSRRSGRPTGELFF. The CDR3 nucleotides read TGCGCCAGCAGCCCCTATAGTAGGCGGAGCGGGAGGCCCACCGGGGAGCTGTTTTTT.

V gene TRBV5-6 combines with J gene TRBJ2-2; a weak D match, TRBD1 (5 bases). CDR1 and CDR2 from the germline V gene are SGHDT and YYEEEE. This CDR3 spans 13 amino acids. V gave up 7 bases and J gave up 4 bases, with 11 bases separating them. The CDR3 region has the DNA TGTGCCAGCCTTCAGGGCGGCACCGGGGAGCTGTTTTTT. Its translation: CASLQGGTGELFF.

The chain joins TRBV7-2 to TRBJ2-1; TRBD2 agrees at 14 bases. Germline assignment: CDR1 SGHTA and CDR2 FQGNSA. This CDR3 spans 16 amino acids. J gave up 9 bases and V 6 bases, and 10 bases lay outside the gene matches. The CDR3 bases are TGTGCCAGCAGTTTCGCCGGGACTAGCGGGAGTGGTGAGCAGTTCTTC. Translation: CASSFAGTSGSGEQFF.

CDR3 nucleotide sequence: TGTGCCAGAAGCTTGTCAGTCCCGGGTCACACTGAAGCTTTCTTT. Protein sequence: CARSLSVPGHTEAFF. This chain links TRBV5-3 with TRBJ1-1; D is undetermined. TRBV5-3 is known as an ORF, though its function is uncertain. Trimming stripped 1 base from V and 3 bases from J, with 13 bases between. The CDR3 sequence is 15 residues long.

V usage is TRBV18 and J usage is TRBJ2-5, with TRBD1 identical over 8 bases. This CDR3 region has 14 residues. Germline CDR1 KGHSH, CDR2 LQKENI. V trimming: 4 bases; J trimming: 8 bases; junction bases outside the gene matches: 9. The CDR3 loop reads CASSQGTGGGTQYF. The CDR3 bases are TGTGCCAGCTCACAAGGGACAGGCGGTGGAACCCAGTACTTC.

The rearrangement uses TRBV6-5 and TRBJ2-1, with D possibly TRBD2 on 7 matching bases. CDR1 and CDR2 (germline): MNHEY, SVGAGI. The CDR3 has 15 residues. The germline V and J ends were trimmed by 2 bases and 6 bases, with 14 bases remaining between them. The CDR3 reads CASSYVAGAPNEQFF. Here the CDR3 DNA reads TGTGCCAGCAGTTACGTGGCGGGGGCCCCCAATGAGCAGTTCTTC.

The chain has TRBV7-2 and TRBJ2-2, with D perhaps matching TRBD1 (5 bases). In germline, CDR1 is SGHTA, CDR2 FQGNSA. Deletions cut 2 bases from V and 5 bases from J, with 9 bases between. The length of the CDR3 is 14 residues. The CDR3 region is CASSLNRGTGELFF. DNA for the CDR3: TGTGCCAGCAGCTTAAATAGGGGTACCGGGGAGCTGTTTTTT.

The chain links TRBV6-5 to TRBJ1-2; D perhaps matches TRBD1 (5 bases). The CDR3 loop spans 12 amino acids. Trimming removed 7 bases from V and 3 bases from J, with 9 bases in between. Germline CDR1 MNHEY, CDR2 SVGAGI. CDR3 residues: CASKRGDYGYTF. CDR3 bases: TGTGCCAGCAAAAGGGGTGACTATGGCTACACCTTC.

The chain links TRBV27 to TRBJ2-4; 8 bases agree with TRBD1. The V and J ends lost 2 bases and 2 bases, in that order; junction bases with no gene match: 2. The CDR3 loop spans 15 amino acids. Germline-derived CDR1 and CDR2 are MNHEY and SMNVEV (reference sequence). CDR3 DNA: TGTGCCAGCAGTTTACAGGGGGCGACCAAAAACATTCAGTACTTC. Protein: CASSLQGATKNIQYF.

The chain has TRBV7-2 and TRBJ2-2; D gene unclear. Germline CDR1 reads SGHTA; CDR2 reads FQGNSA. Trimming pared 8 bases from V and 0 bases from J, leaving 7 bases between. This CDR3 contains 13 residues. The DNA for the CDR3 is TGTGCCAGCGGTCTATCGAACACCGGGGAGCTGTTTTTT. Amino acid sequence: CASGLSNTGELFF.